The rows below give T cell receptor beta chains drawn from one sample of a study of breast tumors, draining lymph nodes, adjacent tissues. One entry per CDR3 protein results from TCRdb running MiXCR on the multiplex PCR reads. The sample holds about 80,000 distinct CDR3 sequences, about 20% seen once. The sample consisted of axillary lymph node tissue. All receptors come from a female donor with breast cancer. Some clones in this sample may be carry-over from other donors' samples. The CDR3 runs from the conserved cysteine through the conserved F or W. A row's size may be missing; if present it is once, few, many or a size class.

CDR3: CASSQDRGYGYTF; J: TRBJ1-2; size: many; V: TRBV25-1
CDR3: CASSRAQGAESGYTF; J: TRBJ1-2; size: many; V: TRBV4-3
CDR3: CSAGTGGGTDTQYF; J: TRBJ2-3; size: many; V: TRBV20-1
CDR3: CASRWGLAGAGELFF; J: TRBJ2-2; size: many; V: TRBV5-6
CDR3: CASSGSTSGRFEQYF; J: TRBJ2-7; size: few; V: TRBV9
CDR3: CASSFAGQQETQYF; J: TRBJ2-5; size: many; V: TRBV5-1
CDR3: CSARSGGSSYNEQFF; J: TRBJ2-1; size: many; V: TRBV20-1
CDR3: CSVELEGRYNEQFF; J: TRBJ2-1; size: many; V: TRBV29-1
CDR3: CASSLTGRDSSNYGYTF; J: TRBJ1-2; size: many; V: TRBV5-8
CDR3: CSARISGRRGETQYF; J: TRBJ2-5; size: many; V: TRBV20-1
CDR3: CASSYDAQATDPDDLLFF; J: TRBJ2-2; size: -; V: TRBV4-1
CDR3: CASSLDPGGPPRQGTQYF; J: TRBJ2-5; size: many; V: TRBV7-6
CDR3: CSARFRDTFTDTQYF; J: TRBJ2-3; size: many; V: TRBV20-1
CDR3: CASSQDPPGHYTDTQYF; J: TRBJ2-3; size: few; V: TRBV4-3
CDR3: CASSLGVTGGELFF; J: TRBJ2-2; size: many; V: TRBV7-9
CDR3: CASSQFATTYTQYF; J: TRBJ2-3; size: many; V: TRBV14
CDR3: CTSKLGTADYEQYF; J: TRBJ2-7; size: -; V: TRBV5-1
CDR3: CATSRDVAGSYGYTF; J: TRBJ1-2; size: many; V: TRBV15
CDR3: CSASLRQGNTQYF; J: TRBJ2-3; size: many; V: TRBV20-1